The 3 T cell receptor beta chains reported below all come from one sample, sequenced in a study of neurological immune-mediated disorders (dated by TCRdb to about 2019). Preparation of the library involved 5' RACE. TCRdb records Illumina HiSeq 2500 as the sequencer. TCRdb's own reprocessing of the public reads used fastp at Q25 and MiXCR and kept productive beta chains. All rows with the same CDR3 protein become a single entry with the most common DNA and genes. This sample lists 24,000 or so distinct CDR3 sequences; more than 2% were detected once. The ten most abundant clones make up roughly 2.5% of the sample. The sample comprised PBMCs. The receptors derive from a woman in her fifties or sixties with multiple sclerosis.

This clonotype occurred many times. V and J are TRBV20-1 and TRBJ2-1; no reliable D call. This CDR3 spans 14 amino acids. Germline V CDR1 and CDR2: DFQATT, SNEGSKA (reference sequence). V was cut by 5 bases and J by 4 bases, with 15 bases left in between. DNA for the CDR3: TGCAGTGCTTCTGGAAAGGAACATTACAATGAGCAGTTCTTC. Encoded protein: CSASGKEHYNEQFF.

This clonotype has a count of ten or more. The chain is built from TRBV6-1 and TRBJ2-1; tentatively, D is TRBD2 (5 bases). Germline lookup yields CDR1 MNHNS and CDR2 SASEGT. The CDR3 extends over 11 amino acids. Trimming pared 10 bases from V and 9 bases from J, leaving 13 bases between. CDR3 residues: CAIYEGTEQFF. The CDR3 nucleotides read TGTGCCATCTACGAGGGTACTGAGCAGTTCTTC.

This clonotype was observed many times. The chain recombines TRBV3-1 with TRBJ1-2; no clear D. Trimming pared 5 bases from V and 4 bases from J, leaving 14 bases between. The CDR3 has 14 amino acids. CDR1 LGHDT and CDR2 YNNKEL come from the germline V gene (reference sequence). The CDR3 DNA reads as TGTGCCAGCAGCGGCAACAACCGGGGCTATGGCTACACCTTC. Translating it yields CASSGNNRGYGYTF.